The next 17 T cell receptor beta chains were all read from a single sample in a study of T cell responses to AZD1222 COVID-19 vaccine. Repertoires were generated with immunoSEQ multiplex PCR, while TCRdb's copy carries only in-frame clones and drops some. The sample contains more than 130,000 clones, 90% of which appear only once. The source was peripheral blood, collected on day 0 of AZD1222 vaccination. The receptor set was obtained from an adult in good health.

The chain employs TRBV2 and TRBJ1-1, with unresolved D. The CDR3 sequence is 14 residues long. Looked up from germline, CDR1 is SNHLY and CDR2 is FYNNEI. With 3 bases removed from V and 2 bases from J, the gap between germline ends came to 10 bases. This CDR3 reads CASSDAAENTEAFF. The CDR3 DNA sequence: TGTGCCAGCAGTGATGCGGCGGAAAACACTGAAGCTTTCTTT.

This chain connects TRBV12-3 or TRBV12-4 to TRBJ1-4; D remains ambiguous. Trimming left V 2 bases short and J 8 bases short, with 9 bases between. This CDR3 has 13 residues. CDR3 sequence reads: CASSLKGREKLFF. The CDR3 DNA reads TGTGCCAGCAGTTTAAAGGGTAGGGAAAAACTGTTTTTT.

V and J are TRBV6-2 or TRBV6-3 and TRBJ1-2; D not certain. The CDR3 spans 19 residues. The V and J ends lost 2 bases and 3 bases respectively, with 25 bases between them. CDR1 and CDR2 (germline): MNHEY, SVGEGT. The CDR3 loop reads CASSYPRPRRQTLDYGYTF. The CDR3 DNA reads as TGTGCCAGCAGTTACCCCCGCCCGCGACGTCAAACGTTGGACTATGGCTACACCTTC.

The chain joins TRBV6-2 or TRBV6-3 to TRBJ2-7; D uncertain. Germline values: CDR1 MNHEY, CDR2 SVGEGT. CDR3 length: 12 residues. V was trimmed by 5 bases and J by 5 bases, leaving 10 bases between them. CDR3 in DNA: TGTGCCAGCAGTGACTGGCCCCACGAGCAGTACTTC. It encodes CASSDWPHEQYF.

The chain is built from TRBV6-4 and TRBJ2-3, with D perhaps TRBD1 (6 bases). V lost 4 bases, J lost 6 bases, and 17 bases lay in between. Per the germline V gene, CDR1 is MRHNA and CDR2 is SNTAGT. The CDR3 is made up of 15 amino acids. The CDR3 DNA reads TGTGCCAGCAGTGCTGGGGGCGCCCGGGGCGATACGCAGTATTTT. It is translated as CASSAGGARGDTQYF.

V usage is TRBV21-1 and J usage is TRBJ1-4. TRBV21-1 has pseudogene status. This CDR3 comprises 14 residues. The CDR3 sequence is CASSPHEETEKLFF. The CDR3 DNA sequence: TGTGCCAGCAGCCCTCACGAGGAGACAGAAAAACTGTTTTTT.

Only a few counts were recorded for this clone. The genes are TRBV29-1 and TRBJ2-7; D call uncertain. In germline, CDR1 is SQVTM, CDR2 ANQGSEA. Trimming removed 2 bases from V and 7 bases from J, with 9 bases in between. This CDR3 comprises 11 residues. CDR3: CSVETGREQYF. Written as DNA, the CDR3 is TGCAGCGTTGAAACCGGTCGTGAGCAGTACTTC.

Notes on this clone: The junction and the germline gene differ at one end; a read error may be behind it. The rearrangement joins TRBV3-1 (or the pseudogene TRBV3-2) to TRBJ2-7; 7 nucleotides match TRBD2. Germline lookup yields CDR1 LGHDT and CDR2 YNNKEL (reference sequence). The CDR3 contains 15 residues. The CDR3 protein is CAGSQDPGGLDEQYF. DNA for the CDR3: TGTGCCGGCAGCCAAGACCCGGGGGGTCTCGACGAGCAGTACTTC.

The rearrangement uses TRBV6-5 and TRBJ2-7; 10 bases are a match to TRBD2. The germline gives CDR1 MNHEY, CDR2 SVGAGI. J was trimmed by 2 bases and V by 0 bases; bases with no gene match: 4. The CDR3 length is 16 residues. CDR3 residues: CASSYSSSGRAYEQYF. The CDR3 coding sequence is TGTGCCAGCAGTTACTCTTCCAGCGGGAGGGCCTACGAGCAGTACTTC.

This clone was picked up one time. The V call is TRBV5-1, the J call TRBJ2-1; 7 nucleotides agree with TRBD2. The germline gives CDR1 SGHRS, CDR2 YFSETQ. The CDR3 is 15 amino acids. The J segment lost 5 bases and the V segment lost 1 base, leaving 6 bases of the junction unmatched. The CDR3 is CASSLSSSGHNEQFF. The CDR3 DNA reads TGCGCCAGCAGCTTGTCCTCTAGCGGACACAATGAGCAGTTCTTC.

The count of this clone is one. CDR3 in amino acids: CASRTWREEDNEQFF. Here the CDR3 DNA reads TGTGCCAGCAGAACGTGGCGGGAGGAAGACAATGAGCAGTTCTTC. The chain recombines TRBV11-2 with TRBJ2-1; 8 bases align to TRBD2. Trimming took 6 bases from V and 5 from J; bases not matched to a gene: 9. Per the germline V gene, CDR1 is SGHAT and CDR2 is FQNNGV. The CDR3 covers 15 residues.

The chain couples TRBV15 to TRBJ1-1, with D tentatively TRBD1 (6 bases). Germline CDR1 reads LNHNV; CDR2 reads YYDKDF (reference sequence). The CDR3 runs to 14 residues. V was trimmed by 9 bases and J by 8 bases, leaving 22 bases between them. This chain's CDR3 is CATTTGTSPREAFF. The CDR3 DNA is TGTGCCACTACAACAGGGACGTCTCCTAGAGAAGCTTTCTTT.

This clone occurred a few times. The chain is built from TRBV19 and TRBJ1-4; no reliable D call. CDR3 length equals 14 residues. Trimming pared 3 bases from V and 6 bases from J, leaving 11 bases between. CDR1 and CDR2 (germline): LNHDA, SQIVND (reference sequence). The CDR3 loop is CASSIMGEDEKLFF. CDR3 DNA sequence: TGTGCCAGTAGTATTATGGGTGAAGATGAAAAACTGTTTTTT.

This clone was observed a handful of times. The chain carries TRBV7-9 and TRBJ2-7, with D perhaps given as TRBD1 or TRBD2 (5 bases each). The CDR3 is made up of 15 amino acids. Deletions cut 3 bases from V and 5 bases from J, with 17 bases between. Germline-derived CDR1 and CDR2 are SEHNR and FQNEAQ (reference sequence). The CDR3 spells CASSFGTQDVHEQYF. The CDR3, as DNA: TGTGCCAGCAGCTTTGGGACCCAGGACGTCCACGAGCAGTACTTC.

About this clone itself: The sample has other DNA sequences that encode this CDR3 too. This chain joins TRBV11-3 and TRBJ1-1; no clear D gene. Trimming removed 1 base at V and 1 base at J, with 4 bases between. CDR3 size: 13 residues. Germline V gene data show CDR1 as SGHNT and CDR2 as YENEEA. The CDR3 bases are TGTGCCAGCAGCTTAGGACAGAACACTGAAGCTTTCTTT. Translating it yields CASSLGQNTEAFF.

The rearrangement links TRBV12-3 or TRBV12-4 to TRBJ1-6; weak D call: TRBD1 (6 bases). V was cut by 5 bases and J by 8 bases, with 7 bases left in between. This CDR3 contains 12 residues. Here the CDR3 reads CASSGGDSPLHF. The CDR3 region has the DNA TGTGCCAGCAGTGGGGGCGATTCACCCCTCCACTTT.

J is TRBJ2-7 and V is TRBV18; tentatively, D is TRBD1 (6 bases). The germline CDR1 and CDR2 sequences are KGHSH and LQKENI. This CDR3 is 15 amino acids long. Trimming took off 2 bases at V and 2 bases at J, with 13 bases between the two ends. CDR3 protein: CASSPIGQLAYEQYF. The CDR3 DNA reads TGTGCCAGCTCACCAATCGGACAGTTAGCCTACGAGCAGTACTTC.